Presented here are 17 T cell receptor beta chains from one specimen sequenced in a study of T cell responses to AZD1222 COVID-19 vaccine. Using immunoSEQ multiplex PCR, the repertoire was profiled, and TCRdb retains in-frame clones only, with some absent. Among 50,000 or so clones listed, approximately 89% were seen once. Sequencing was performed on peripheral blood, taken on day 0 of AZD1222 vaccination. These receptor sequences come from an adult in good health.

CDR3 nucleotides: TGTGCCAGCAGCTTGCCGGGGTCGACTGAAGCTTTCTTT. Amino acid sequence: CASSLPGSTEAFF. V and J are TRBV5-6 and TRBJ1-1, with D hard to call. The CDR3 is 13 amino acids. Looked up from germline, CDR1 is SGHDT and CDR2 is YYEEEE. Trimming pared 1 base from V and 5 bases from J, leaving 9 bases between. Variable domain in full (rest from reference TRBV5-6 and TRBJ1-1): DAGVTQSPTHLIKTRGQQVTLRCSPKSGHDTVSWYQQALGQGPQFIFQYYEEEERQRGNFPDRFSGHQFPNYSSELNVNALLLGDSALYLCASSLPGSTEAFFGQGTRLTVV.

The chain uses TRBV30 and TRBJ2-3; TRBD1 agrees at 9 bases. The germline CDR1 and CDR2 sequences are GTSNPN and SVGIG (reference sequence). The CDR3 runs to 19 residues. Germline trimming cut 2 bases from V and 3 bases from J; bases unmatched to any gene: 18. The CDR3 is CAWSWARHDRDRVTDTQYF. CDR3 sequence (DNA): TGTGCCTGGAGTTGGGCCCGGCACGATCGGGACAGGGTGACAGATACGCAGTATTTT. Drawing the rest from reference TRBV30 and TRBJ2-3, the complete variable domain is SQTIHQWPATLVQPVGSPLSLECTVEGTSNPNLYWYRQAAGRGLQLLFYSVGIGQISSEVPQNLSASRPQDRQFILSSKKLLLSDSGFYLCAWSWARHDRDRVTDTQYFGPGTRLTVL.

CDR3 region: CSVDEARSQAFF. The CDR3 bases are TGCAGCGTTGACGAGGCCCGGTCCCAAGCTTTCTTT. V usage is TRBV29-1 and J usage is TRBJ1-1; D uncertain. V was cut by 3 bases and J by 9 bases, with 14 bases left in between. Germline CDR1 is SQVTM and CDR2 is ANQGSEA. The CDR3 covers 12 residues.

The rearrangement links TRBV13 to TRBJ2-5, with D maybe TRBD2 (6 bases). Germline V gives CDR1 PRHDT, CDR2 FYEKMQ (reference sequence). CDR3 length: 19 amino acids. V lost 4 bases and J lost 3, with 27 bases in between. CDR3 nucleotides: TGTGCCAGCAGCTCCCAAGAGTATGGTGCGGGAAAGGGGAAAGAGACCCAGTACTTC. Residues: CASSSQEYGAGKGKETQYF.

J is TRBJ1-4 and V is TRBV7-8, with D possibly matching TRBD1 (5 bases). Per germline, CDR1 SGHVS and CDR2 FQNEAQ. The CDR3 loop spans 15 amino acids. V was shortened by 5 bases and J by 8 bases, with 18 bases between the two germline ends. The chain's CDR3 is CASSPSRGLREKLFF. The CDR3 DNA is TGTGCCAGCAGCCCGAGTAGGGGTCTGAGAGAAAAACTGTTTTTT.

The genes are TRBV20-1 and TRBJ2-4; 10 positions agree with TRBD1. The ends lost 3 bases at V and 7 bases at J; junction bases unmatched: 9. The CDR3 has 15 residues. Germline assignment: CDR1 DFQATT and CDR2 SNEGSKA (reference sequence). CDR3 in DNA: TGCAGTGCTAGTACGTCGGGACAGGGGCTTAACATTCAGTACTTC. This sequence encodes CSASTSGQGLNIQYF.

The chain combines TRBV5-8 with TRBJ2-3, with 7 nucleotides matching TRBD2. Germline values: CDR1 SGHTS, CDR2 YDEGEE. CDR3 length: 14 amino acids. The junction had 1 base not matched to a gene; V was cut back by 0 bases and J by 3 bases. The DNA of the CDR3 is TGTGCCAGCAGCTTGGGGGGGGGTACAGATACGCAGTATTTT. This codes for CASSLGGGTDTQYF.

The CDR3 is CSVESRVVGETQYF. In DNA, the CDR3 is TGCAGCGTTGAATCCAGGGTGGTAGGGGAGACCCAGTACTTC. The chain carries TRBV29-1 and TRBJ2-5, with D possibly being TRBD1 (5 bases). The V gene lost 2 bases and the J gene lost 5 bases, with 15 bases spanning the gap. Germline loops: CDR1 SQVTM, CDR2 ANQGSEA. This CDR3 contains 14 residues.

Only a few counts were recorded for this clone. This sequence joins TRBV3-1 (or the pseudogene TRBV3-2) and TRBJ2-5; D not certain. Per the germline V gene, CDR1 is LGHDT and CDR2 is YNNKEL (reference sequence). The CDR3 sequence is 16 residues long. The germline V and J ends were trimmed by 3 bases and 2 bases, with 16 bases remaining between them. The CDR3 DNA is TGTGCCAGCAGCCACTCCCTCACAGACCTACAAGAGACCCAGTACTTC. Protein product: CASSHSLTDLQETQYF.

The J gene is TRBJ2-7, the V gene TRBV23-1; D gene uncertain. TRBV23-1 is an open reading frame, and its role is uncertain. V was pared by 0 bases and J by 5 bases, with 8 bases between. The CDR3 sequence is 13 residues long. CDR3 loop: CASSQSSGNEQYF. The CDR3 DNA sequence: TGCGCCAGCAGTCAATCGTCAGGAAACGAGCAGTACTTC.

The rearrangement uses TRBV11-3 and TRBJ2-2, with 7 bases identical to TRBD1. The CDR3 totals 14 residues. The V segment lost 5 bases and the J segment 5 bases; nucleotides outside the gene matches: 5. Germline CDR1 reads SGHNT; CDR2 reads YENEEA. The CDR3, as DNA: TGTGCCAGCAGCGCGAGACAGGGTACCGGGGAGCTGTTTTTT. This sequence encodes CASSARQGTGELFF. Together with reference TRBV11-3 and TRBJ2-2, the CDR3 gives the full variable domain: EAGVVQSPRYKIIEKKQPVAFWCNPISGHNTLYWYLQNLGQGPELLIRYENEEAVDDSQLPKDRFSAERLKGVDSTLKIQPAELGDSAVYLCASSARQGTGELFFGEGSRLTVL.

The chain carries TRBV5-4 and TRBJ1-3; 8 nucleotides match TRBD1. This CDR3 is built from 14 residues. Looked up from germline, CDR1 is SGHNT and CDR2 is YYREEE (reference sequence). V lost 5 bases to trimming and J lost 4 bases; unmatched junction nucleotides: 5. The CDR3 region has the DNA TGTGCCAGCAGACCAGGGGGCGCGGGAAACACCATATATTTT. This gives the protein CASRPGGAGNTIYF. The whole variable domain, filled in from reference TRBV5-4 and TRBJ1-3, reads ETGVTQSPTHLIKTRGQQVTLRCSSQSGHNTVSWYQQALGQGPQFIFQYYREEENGRGNFPPRFSGLQFPNYSSELNVNALELDDSALYLCASRPGGAGNTIYFGEGSWLTVV.

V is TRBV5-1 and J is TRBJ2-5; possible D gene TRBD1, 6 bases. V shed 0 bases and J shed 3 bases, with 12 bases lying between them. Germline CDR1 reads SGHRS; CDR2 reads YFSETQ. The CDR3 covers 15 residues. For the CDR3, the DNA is TGCGCCAGCAGCTTGGGGCGAGGGGGAGAAGAGACCCAGTACTTC. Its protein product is CASSLGRGGEETQYF.

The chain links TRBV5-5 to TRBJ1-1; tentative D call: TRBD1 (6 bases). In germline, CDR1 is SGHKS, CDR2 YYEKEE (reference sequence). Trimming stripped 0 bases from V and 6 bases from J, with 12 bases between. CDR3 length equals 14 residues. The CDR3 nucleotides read TGTGCCAGCAGCTTGGAGGGGGGGATTCCTGAAGCTTTCTTT. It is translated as CASSLEGGIPEAFF. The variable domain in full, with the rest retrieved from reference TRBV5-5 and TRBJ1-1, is DAGVTQSPTHLIKTRGQQVTLRCSPISGHKSVSWYQQVLGQGPQFIFQYYEKEERGRGNFPDRFSARQFPNYSSELNVNALLLGDSALYLCASSLEGGIPEAFFGQGTRLTVV.

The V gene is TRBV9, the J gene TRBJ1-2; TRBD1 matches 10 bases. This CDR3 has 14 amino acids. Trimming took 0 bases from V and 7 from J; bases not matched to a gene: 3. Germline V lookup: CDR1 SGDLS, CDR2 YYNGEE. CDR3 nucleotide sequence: TGTGCCAGCAGCGTAGAAGGGACAGGGGCTGGCTACACCTTC. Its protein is CASSVEGTGAGYTF.

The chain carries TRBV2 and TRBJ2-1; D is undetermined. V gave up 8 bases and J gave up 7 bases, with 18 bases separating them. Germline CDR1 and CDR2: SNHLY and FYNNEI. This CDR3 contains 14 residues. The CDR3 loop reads CASSQRTYTNEQFF. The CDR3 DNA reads TGTGCCAGCTCCCAAAGGACCTACACAAATGAGCAGTTCTTC.

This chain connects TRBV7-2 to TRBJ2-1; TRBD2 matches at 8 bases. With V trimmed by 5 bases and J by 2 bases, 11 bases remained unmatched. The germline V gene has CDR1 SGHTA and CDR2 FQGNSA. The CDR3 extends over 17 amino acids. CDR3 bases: TGTGCCAGCAGCCTACGGGGGGTAGCGGGAACCTACAATGAGCAGTTCTTC. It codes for CASSLRGVAGTYNEQFF.